This TCR beta chain was retrieved from a study of shared clonotypes between healthy human individuals. V gave up 5 bases and J gave up 0 bases, with 14 bases separating them. The CDR3 covers 16 residues. The germline CDR1 and CDR2 sequences are MDHEN and SYDVKM. Profiled with immunoSEQ multiplex PCR; TCRdb holds only in-frame clones, not every one. The sample carries some 2.1 million clones, 85% to 95% recorded once. The naive CD8 subset, CD45RO-negative cells positively selected for CCR7, excluded terminally differentiated effector memory CD45RA+ cells. The specimen was naive CD8+ T cells sorted from blood. The V call is TRBV28, the J call TRBJ2-4; D is unclear. The receptor's source is a man aged 18 to 35 in good health. Here the CDR3 DNA reads TGTGCCAGCAGTCTCACCCCAGAGCTAGCCAAAAACATTCAGTACTTC. This sequence encodes CASSLTPELAKNIQYF.